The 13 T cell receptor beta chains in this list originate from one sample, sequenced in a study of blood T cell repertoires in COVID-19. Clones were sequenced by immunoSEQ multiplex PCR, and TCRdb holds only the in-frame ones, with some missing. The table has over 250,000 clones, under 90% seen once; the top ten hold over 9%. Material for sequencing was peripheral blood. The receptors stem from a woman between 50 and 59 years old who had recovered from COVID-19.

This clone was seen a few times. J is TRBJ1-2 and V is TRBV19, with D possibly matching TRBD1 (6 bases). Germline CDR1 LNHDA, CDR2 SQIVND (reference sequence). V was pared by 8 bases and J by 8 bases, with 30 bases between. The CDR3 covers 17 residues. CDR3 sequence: CASALEVQGAIPGGYTF. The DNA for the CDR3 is TGTGCCAGTGCTTTGGAGGTACAGGGAGCAATCCCAGGGGGCTACACCTTC.

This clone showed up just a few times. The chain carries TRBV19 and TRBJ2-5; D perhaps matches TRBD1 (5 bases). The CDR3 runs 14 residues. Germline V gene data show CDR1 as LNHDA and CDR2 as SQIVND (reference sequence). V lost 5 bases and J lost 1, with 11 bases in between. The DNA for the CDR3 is TGTGCCAGTAGTCAACGACAGACCCAAGAGACCCAGTACTTC. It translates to CASSQRQTQETQYF.

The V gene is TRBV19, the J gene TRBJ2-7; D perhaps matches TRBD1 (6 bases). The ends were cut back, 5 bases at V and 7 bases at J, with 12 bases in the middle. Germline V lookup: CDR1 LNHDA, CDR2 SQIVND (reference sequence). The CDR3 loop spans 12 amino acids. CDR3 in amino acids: CASSAGTREQYF. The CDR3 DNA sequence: TGTGCCAGTAGTGCCGGGACAAGAGAGCAGTACTTC.

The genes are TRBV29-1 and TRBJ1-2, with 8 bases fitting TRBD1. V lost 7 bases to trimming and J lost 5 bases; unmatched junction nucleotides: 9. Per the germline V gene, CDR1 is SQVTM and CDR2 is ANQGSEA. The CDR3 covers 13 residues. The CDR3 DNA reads TGCAGCGCTTGGACAGGGTTGGGGTATGGCTACACCTTC. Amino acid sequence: CSAWTGLGYGYTF.

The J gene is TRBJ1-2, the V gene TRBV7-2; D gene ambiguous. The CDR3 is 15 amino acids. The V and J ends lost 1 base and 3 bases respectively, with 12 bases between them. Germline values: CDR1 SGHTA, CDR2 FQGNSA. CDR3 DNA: TGTGCCAGCAGCTTAGAGTGGTCAGAGGACTATGGCTACACCTTC. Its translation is CASSLEWSEDYGYTF.

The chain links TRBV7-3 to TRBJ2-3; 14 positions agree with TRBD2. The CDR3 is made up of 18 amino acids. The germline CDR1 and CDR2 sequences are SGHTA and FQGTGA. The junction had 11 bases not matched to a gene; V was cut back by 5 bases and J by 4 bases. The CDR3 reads CASSPPFRLAGGPDTQYF. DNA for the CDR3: TGTGCCAGCAGCCCCCCATTCAGACTAGCGGGGGGGCCAGATACGCAGTATTTT.

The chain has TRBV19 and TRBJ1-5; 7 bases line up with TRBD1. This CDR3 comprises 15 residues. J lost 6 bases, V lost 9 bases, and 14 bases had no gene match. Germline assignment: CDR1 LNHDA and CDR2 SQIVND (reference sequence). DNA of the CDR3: TGTGCCAGCACTACAGGGGCGCTAAGTGGTCAGCCCCAGCATTTT. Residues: CASTTGALSGQPQHF.

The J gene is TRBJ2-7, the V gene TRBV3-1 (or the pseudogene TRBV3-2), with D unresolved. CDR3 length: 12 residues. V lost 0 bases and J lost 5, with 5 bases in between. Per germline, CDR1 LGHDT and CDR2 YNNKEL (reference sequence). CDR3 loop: CASSQDPDEQYF. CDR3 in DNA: TGTGCCAGCAGCCAAGATCCGGACGAGCAGTACTTC.

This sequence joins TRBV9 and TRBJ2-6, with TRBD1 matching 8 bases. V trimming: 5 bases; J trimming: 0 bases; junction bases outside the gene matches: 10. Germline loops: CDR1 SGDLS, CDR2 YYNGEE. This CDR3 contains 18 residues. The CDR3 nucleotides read TGTGCCAGCAGTGCTAAACAGGGGGAGAGCTCTGGGGCCAACGTCCTGACTTTC. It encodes CASSAKQGESSGANVLTF.

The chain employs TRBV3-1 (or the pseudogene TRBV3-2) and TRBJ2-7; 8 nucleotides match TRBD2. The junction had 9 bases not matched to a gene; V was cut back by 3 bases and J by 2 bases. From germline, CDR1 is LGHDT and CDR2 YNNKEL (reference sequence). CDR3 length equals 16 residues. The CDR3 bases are TGTGCCAGCAGCCAGCACGGGGGGGGCGTCCCCTACGAGCAGTACTTC. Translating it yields CASSQHGGGVPYEQYF.

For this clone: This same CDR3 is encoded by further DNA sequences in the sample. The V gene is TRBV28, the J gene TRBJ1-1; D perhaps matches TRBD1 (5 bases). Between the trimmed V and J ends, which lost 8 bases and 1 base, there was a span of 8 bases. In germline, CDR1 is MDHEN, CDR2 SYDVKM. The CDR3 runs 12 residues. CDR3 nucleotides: TGTGCCAGCGGCACAGGGAACACTGAAGCTTTCTTT. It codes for CASGTGNTEAFF.

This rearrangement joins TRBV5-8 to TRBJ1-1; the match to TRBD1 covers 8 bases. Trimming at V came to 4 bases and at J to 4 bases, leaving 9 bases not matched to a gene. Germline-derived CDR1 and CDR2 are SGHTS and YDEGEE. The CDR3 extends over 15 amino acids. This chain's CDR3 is CASSIGTGLRTEAFF. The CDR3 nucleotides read TGTGCCAGCAGCATAGGGACAGGTCTACGCACTGAAGCTTTCTTT.

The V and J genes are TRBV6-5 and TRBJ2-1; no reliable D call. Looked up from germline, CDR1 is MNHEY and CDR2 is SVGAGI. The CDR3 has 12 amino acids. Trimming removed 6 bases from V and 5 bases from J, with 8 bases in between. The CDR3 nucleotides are TGTGCCAGCAGGTTCCCAGACAATGAGCAGTTCTTC. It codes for CASRFPDNEQFF.